What follows describes a single TCR beta chain. Its antigen is unidentified. A read error may produce the germline difference seen at one junction end. Looked up from germline, CDR1 is SNHLY and CDR2 is FYNNEI. The CDR3 spans 12 residues. This record comes from a study of T cells in Graves' hyperthyroidism and ophthalmopathy. Study results and limitations: Blood samples included most of the expanded thyroid clonotypes exceeding 0.001.

Using RNA transcripts as the source, TCR beta CDR3 regions were amplified. Initially, a first-round RT-PCR of the TCR CDR3 employed the HTBI primer set. TCRdb recomputed calls from the multiplex PCR reads with MiXCR, one row per CDR3 protein. The sample records some 800,000 distinct CDR3 sequences, about two fifths being singletons. Sequencing was carried out using blood. V and J are TRBV2 and TRBJ1-5; D gene uncertain. The clonotype originates from a man aged 18 to 30 with Graves' hyperthyroidism. The CDR3 region has the DNA TGTGCCATCAGTTTAAGCGGTCAGCCCCAGCATTTT. Encoded protein: CAISLSGQPQHF.